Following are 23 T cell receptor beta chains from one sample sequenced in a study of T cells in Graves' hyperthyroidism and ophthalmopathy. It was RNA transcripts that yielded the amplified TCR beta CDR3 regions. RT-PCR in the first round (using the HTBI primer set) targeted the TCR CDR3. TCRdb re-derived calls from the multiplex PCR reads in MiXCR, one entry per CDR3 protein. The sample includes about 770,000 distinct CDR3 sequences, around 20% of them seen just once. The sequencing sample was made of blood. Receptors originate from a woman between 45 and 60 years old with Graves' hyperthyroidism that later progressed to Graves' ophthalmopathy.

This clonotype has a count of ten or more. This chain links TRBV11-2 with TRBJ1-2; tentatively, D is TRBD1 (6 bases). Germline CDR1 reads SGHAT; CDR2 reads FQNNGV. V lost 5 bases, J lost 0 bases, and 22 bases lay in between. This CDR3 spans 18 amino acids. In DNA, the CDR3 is TGTGCCAGCAGCGTCCCGGGACAAGAGAACCAAGCTAACTATGGCTACACCTTC. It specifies CASSVPGQENQANYGYTF.

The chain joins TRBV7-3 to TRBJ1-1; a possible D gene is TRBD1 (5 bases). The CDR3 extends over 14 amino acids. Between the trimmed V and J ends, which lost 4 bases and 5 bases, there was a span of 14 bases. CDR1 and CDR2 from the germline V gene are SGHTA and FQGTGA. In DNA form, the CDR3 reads TGTGCCAGCAGCTCCGATAGCGGGGGGACTGAAGCTTTCTTT. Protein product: CASSSDSGGTEAFF.

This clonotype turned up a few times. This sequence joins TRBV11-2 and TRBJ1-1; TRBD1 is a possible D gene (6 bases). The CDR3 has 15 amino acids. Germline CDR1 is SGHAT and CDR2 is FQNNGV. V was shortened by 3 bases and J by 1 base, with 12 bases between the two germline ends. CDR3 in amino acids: CASSFGQPANTEAFF. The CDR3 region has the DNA TGTGCCAGCAGCTTCGGACAGCCTGCGAACACTGAAGCTTTCTTT.

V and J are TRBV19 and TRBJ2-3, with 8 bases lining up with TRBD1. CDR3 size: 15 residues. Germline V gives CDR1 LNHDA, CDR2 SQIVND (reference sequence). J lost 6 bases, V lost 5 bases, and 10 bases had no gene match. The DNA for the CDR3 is TGTGCCAGTAGTGACCAGGGGGCAACGGCGGATACGCAGTATTTT. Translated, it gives CASSDQGATADTQYF.

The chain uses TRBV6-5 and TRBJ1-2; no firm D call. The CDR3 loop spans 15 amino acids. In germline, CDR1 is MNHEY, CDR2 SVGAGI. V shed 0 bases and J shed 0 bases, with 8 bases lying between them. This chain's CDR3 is CASSYSLAANYGYTF. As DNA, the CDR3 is TGTGCCAGCAGTTACTCGTTAGCTGCTAACTATGGCTACACCTTC.

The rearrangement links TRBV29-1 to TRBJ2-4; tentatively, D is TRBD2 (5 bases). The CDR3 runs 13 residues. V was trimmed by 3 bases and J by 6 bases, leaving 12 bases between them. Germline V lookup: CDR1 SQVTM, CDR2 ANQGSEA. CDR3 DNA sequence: TGCAGCGTTGAGTCCCCCGAGGGAAACATTCAGTACTTC. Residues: CSVESPEGNIQYF.

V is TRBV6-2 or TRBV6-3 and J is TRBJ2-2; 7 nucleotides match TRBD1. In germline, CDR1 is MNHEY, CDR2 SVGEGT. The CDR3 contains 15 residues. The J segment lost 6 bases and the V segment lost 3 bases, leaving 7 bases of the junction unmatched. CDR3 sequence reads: CASSYWTGMPGELFF. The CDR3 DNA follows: TGTGCCAGCAGTTATTGGACAGGCATGCCCGGGGAGCTGTTTTTT.

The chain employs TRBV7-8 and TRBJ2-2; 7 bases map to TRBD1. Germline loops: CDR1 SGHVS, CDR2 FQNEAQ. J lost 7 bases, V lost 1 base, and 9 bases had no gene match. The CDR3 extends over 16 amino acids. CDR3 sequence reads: CASSLGDRVANGELFF. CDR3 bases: TGTGCCAGCAGCTTAGGAGACAGGGTAGCAAACGGGGAGCTGTTTTTT.

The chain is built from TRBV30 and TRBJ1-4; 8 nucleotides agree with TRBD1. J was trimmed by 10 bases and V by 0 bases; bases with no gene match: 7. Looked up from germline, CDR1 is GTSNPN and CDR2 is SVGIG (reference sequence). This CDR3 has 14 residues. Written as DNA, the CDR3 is TGTGCCTGGAGTGTGAGTCAGGGGGCCGGAAAACTGTTTTTT. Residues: CAWSVSQGAGKLFF.

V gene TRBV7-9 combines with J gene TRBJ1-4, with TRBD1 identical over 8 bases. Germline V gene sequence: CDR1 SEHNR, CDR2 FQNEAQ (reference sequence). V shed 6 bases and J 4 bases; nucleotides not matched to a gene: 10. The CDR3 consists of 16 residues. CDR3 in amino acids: CASRIKPGQVNEKLFF. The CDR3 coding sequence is TGTGCCAGCAGAATAAAACCGGGACAGGTTAATGAAAAACTGTTTTTT.

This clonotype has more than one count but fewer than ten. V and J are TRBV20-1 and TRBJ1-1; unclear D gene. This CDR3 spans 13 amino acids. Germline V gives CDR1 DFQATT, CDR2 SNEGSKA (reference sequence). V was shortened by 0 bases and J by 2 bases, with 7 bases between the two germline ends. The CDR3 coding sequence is TGCAGTGCTAGAGATAGGACTAACACTGAAGCTTTCTTT. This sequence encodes CSARDRTNTEAFF.

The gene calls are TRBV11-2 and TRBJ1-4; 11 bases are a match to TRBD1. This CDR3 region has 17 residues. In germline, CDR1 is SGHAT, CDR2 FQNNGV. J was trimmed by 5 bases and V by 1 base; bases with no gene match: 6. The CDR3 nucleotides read TGTGCCAGCAGCTTAGTGGGGGGGACAGGGGGAAATGAAAAACTGTTTTTT. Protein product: CASSLVGGTGGNEKLFF.

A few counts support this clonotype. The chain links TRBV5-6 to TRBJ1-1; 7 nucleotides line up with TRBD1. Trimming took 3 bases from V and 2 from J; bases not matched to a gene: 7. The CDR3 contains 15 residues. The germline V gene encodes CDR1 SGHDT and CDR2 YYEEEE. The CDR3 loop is CASSYLGTANTEAFF. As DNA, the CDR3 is TGTGCCAGCAGCTACCTCGGGACAGCTAACACTGAAGCTTTCTTT.

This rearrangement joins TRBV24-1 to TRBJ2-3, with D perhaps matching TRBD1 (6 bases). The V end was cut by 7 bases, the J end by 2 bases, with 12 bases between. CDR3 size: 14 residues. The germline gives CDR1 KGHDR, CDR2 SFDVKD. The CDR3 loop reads CATSARTDTDTQYF. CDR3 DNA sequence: TGTGCCACCAGCGCAAGGACAGACACAGATACGCAGTATTTT.

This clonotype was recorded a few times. CDR3 loop: CASSHPFGQVGRQPQHF. CDR3 in DNA: TGTGCCAGCAGTCATCCTTTTGGACAGGTCGGGAGACAGCCCCAGCATTTT. The rearrangement uses TRBV6-2 or TRBV6-3 and TRBJ1-5; 7 positions match TRBD1. Trimming removed 5 bases from V and 7 bases from J; junction bases left unmatched: 17. This CDR3 contains 17 residues. CDR1 MNHEY and CDR2 SVGEGT come from the germline V gene.

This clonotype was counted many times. DNA for the CDR3: TGCAGTGCTCCTGGGGCCTACCGGAATGAAAAACTGTTTTTT. As protein: CSAPGAYRNEKLFF. V usage is TRBV20-1 and J usage is TRBJ1-4, with a tentative D call TRBD1 (5 bases). Germline V gives CDR1 DFQATT, CDR2 SNEGSKA (reference sequence). V was cut by 5 bases and J by 5 bases, with 15 bases left in between. This CDR3 is built from 14 residues.

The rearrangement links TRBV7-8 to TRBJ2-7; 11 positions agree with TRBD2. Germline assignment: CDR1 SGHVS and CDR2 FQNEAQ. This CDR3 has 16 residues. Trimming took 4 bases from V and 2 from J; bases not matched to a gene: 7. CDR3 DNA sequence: TGTGCCAGCAGCTCACCTAGCGGGGGGCCCCCCTACGAGCAGTACTTC. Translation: CASSSPSGGPPYEQYF.

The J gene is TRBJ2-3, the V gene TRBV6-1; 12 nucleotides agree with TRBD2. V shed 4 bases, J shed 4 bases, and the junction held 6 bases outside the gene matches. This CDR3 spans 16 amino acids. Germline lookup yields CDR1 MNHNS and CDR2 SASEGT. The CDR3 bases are TGTGCCAGCAGTGTATCTAGCGGGGGGGCCTCAGATACGCAGTATTTT. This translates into CASSVSSGGASDTQYF.

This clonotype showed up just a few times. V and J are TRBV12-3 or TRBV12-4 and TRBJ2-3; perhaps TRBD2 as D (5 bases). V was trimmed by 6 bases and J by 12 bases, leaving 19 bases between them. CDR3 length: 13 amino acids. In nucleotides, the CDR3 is TGTGCCAGCAGCCAAATCCTCGGGGTCACCCAGTATTTT. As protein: CASSQILGVTQYF.

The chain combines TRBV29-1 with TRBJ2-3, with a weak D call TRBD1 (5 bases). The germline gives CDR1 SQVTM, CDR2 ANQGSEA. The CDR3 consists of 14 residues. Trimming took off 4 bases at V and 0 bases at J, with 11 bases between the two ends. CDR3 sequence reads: CSVVGHTSTDTQYF. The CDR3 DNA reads TGCAGCGTTGTGGGGCATACTAGCACAGATACGCAGTATTTT.

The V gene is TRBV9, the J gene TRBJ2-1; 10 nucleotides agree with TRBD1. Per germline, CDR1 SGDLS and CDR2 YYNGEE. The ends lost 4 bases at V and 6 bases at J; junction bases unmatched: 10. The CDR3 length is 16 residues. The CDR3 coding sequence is TGTGCCAGCAGCTTTTTCGGGACAGGGGACGGCAATGAGCAGTTCTTC. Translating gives CASSFFGTGDGNEQFF.

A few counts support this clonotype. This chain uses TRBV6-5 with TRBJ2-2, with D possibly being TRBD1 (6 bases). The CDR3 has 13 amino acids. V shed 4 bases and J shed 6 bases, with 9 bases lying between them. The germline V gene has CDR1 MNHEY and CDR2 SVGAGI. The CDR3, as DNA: TGTGCCAGCAGTTGGTCAGGGGCCGGGGAGCTGTTTTTT. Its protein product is CASSWSGAGELFF.

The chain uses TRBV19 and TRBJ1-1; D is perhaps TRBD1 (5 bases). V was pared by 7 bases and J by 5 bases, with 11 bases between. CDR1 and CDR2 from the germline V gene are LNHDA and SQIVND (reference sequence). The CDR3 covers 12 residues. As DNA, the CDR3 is TGTGCCAGTATGTTGGGGGGAACTGAAGCTTTCTTT. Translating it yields CASMLGGTEAFF.